This entry features one T cell receptor (beta chain) sequence. These data belong to a study of blood T cell repertoires in COVID-19. Study information: COVID-19 samples from acute and convalescent phases originated in the United States, Italy and Spain.

V was pared by 2 bases and J by 1 base, with 10 bases between. Germline loops: CDR1 MNHNS, CDR2 SASEGT. The CDR3 has 15 amino acids. Clones were read by immunoSEQ multiplex PCR, and TCRdb kept only the in-frame ones, dropping some. The data contain about 310,000 clones, around 90% of them seen just once; the ten biggest clones take up about 4.5%. Participant ages covered about 18 to 89 years across about two dozen US areas. The sequence was obtained from a woman between 18 and 30 years old with acute COVID-19. The V call is TRBV6-1, the J call TRBJ2-3, with D uncertain. Sequencing input: PBMCs or T cells enriched from blood (not recorded which). DNA of the CDR3: TGTGCCAGCAGTGAATTGAATCCAGGCACAGATACGCAGTATTTT. Its translation: CASSELNPGTDTQYF.